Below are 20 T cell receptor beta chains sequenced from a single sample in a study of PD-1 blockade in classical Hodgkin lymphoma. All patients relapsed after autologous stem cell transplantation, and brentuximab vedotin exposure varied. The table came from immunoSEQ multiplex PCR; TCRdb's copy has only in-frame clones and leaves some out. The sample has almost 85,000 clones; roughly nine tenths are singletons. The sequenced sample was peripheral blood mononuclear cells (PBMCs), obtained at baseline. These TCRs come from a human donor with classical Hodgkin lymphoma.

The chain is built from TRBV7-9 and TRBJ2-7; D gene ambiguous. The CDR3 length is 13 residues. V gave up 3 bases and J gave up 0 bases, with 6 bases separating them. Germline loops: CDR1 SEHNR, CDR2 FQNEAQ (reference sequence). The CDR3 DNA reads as TGTGCCAGCAGCTTCGTCAGCTCCTACGAGCAGTACTTC. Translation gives CASSFVSSYEQYF.

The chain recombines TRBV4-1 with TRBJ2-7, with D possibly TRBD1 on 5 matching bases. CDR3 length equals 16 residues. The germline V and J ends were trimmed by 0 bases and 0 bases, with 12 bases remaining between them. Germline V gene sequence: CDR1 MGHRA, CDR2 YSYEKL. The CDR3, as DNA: TGCGCCAGCAGCCAAGAAGCAGGGCTTAGCTCCTACGAGCAGTACTTC. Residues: CASSQEAGLSSYEQYF.

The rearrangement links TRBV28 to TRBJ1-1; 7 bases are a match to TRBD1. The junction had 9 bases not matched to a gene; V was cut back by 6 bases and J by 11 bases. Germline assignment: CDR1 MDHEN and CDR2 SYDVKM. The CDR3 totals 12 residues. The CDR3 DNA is TGTGCCAGCAGCTACCGACAGGGTAGGGCTTTCTTT. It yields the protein CASSYRQGRAFF.

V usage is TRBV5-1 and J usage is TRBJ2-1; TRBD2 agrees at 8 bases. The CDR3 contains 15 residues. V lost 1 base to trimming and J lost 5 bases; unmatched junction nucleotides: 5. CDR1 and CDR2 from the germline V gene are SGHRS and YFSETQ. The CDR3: CASSLFAGGNNEQFF. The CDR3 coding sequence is TGCGCCAGCAGCTTGTTTGCGGGAGGAAACAATGAGCAGTTCTTC.

This CDR3 is CATSLGGRSYEQYF. CDR3 bases: TGTGCCACCTCCCTCGGCGGGAGGAGTTACGAGCAGTACTTC. This sequence joins TRBV15 and TRBJ2-7; TRBD2 matches at 8 bases. Trimming at V came to 8 bases and at J to 4 bases, leaving 10 bases not matched to a gene. Germline CDR1 and CDR2: LNHNV and YYDKDF (reference sequence). The CDR3 consists of 14 residues.

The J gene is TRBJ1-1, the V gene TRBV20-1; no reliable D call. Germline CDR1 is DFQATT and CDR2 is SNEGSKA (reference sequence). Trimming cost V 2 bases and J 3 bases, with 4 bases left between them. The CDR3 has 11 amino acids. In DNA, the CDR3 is TGCAGTGCTAGACCCTACACTGAAGCTTTCTTT. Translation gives CSARPYTEAFF.

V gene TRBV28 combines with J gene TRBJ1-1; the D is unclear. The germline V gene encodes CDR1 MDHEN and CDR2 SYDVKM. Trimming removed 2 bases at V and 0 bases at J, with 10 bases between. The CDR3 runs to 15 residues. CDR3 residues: CASSLIAGLNTEAFF. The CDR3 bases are TGTGCCAGCAGTTTAATTGCAGGCTTGAACACTGAAGCTTTCTTT. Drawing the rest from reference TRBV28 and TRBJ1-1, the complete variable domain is DVKVTQSSRYLVKRTGEKVFLECVQDMDHENMFWYRQDPGLGLRLIYFSYDVKMKEKGDIPEGYSVSREKKERFSLILESASTNQTSMYLCASSLIAGLNTEAFFGQGTRLTVV.

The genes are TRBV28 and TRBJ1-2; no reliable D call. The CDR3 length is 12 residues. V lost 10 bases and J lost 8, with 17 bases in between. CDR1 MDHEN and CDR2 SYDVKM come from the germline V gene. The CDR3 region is CANSGPRGGYTF. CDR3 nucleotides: TGTGCCAATTCCGGGCCCCGTGGCGGCTACACCTTC.

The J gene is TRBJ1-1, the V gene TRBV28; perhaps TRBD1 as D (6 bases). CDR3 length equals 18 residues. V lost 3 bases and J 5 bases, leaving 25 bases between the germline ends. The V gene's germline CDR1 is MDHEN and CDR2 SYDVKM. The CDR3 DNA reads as TGTGCCAGCAGTTTTGTCCCGGGTTTTGGCGGGCAGGGGACTGAAGCTTTCTTT. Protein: CASSFVPGFGGQGTEAFF.

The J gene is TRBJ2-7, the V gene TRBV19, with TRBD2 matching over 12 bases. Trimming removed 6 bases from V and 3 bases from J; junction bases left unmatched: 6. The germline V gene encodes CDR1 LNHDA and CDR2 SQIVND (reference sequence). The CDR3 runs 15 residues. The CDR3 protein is CASRKTSGSFYEQYF. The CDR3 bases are TGTGCCAGTAGAAAGACTAGCGGGAGTTTCTACGAGCAGTACTTC.

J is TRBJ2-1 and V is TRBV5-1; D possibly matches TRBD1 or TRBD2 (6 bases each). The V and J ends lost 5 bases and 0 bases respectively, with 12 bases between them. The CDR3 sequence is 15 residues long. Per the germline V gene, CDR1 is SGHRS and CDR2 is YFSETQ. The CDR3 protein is CASSWGASSYNEQFF. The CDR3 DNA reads TGCGCCAGCAGTTGGGGGGCTAGCTCCTACAATGAGCAGTTCTTC.

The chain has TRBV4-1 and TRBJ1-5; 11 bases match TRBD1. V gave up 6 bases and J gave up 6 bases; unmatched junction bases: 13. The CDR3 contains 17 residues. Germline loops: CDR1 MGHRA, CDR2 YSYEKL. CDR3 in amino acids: CASRGHAGQGGGQPQHF. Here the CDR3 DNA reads TGCGCCAGCAGAGGGCACGCGGGACAGGGGGGGGGTCAGCCCCAGCATTTT.

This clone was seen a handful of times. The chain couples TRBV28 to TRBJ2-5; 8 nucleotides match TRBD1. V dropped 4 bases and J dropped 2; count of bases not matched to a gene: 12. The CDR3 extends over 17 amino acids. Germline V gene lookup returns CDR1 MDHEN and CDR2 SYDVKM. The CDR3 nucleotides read TGTGCCAGCAGTTCCCCCGGCGACAGGGGAGGTCAAGAGACCCAGTACTTC. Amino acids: CASSSPGDRGGQETQYF.

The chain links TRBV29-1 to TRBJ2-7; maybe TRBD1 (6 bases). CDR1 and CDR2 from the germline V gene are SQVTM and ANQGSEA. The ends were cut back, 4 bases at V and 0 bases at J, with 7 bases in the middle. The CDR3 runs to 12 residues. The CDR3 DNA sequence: TGCAGCGTTGGCAGGGGCTCCTACGAGCAGTACTTC. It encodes CSVGRGSYEQYF.

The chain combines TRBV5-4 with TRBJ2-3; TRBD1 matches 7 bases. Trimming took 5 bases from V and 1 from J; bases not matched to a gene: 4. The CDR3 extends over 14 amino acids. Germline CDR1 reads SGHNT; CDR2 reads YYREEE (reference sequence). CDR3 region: CASRITGGTDTQYF. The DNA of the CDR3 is TGTGCCAGCAGGATTACAGGGGGCACAGATACGCAGTATTTT.

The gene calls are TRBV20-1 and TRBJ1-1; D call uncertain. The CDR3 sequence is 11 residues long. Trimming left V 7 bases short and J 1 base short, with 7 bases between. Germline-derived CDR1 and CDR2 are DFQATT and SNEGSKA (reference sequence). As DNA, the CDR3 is TGCAGTGTCAGGCCGAACACTGAAGCTTTCTTT. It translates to CSVRPNTEAFF.

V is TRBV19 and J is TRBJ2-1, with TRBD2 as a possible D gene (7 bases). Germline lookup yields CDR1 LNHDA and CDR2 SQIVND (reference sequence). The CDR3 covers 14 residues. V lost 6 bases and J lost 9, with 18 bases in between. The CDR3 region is CASRYTGRAAEQFF. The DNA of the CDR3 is TGTGCCAGTAGATACACAGGGAGGGCAGCTGAGCAGTTCTTC.

In DNA form, the CDR3 reads TGTGCCTGGAGTTCTGTCACCGGAGATACGCAGTATTTT. It yields the protein CAWSSVTGDTQYF. The chain combines TRBV30 with TRBJ2-3; D is undetermined. The CDR3 has 13 amino acids. Germline V gene data show CDR1 as GTSNPN and CDR2 as SVGIG (reference sequence). Trimming cost V 2 bases and J 5 bases, with 11 bases left between them.

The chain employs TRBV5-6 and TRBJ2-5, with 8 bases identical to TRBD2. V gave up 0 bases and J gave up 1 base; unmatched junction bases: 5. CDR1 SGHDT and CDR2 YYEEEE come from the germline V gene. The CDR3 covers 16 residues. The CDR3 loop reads CASSLASSGFQETQYF. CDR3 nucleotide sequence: TGTGCCAGCAGCTTGGCCTCTAGCGGGTTCCAAGAGACCCAGTACTTC.

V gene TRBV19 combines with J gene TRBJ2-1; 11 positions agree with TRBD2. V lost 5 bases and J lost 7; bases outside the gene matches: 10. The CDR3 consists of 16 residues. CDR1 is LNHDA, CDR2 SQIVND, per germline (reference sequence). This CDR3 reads CASSSLAGGRRNEQFF. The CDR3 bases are TGTGCCAGTAGTTCCCTAGCGGGAGGCCGCCGTAATGAGCAGTTCTTC.